Listed below are T cell receptor beta chains from one sample, sequenced in a study of T cells in Graves' hyperthyroidism and ophthalmopathy. TCRdb recomputed calls from the multiplex PCR reads with MiXCR, one row per CDR3 protein. The table has about 270,000 distinct CDR3 sequences, approximately 23% seen once. What was sequenced was blood. These receptors were obtained from a woman between 35 and 50 years old with Graves' ophthalmopathy. The CDR3 runs from the conserved cysteine through the conserved F or W. A D gene is named only where the DNA matches it firmly. The size entry is marked missing in some rows and otherwise reads once, few, many or a size class.

d_gene,v_gene,j_gene,abundance,CDR3nt,CDR3aa
.,TRBV5-1,TRBJ2-6,.,TGCGCCAGCAGCTTCTCAACCACGGGACATATTCGCTCTGGGGCCAACGTCCTGACTTTC,CASSFSTTGHIRSGANVLTF
.,TRBV7-2,TRBJ2-6,many,TGTGCCAGCAGCTCCCAGGCCTCTGGGGCCAACGTCCTGACTTTC,CASSSQASGANVLTF
TRBD2,TRBV7-8,TRBJ2-5,many,TGTGCCAGCAGCTCTCTAGCGGGAATCCAAGAGACCCAGTACTTC,CASSSLAGIQETQYF
.,TRBV7-9,TRBJ1-5,.,TGTGCCAGCAGGTTGGGTTTCAATCAGCCCCAGCATTTT,CASRLGFNQPQHF
.,TRBV28,TRBJ1-2,.,TGTGCCAGCAGTTTAATCCGACGGGGAGCTAACTATGGCTACACCTTC,CASSLIRRGANYGYTF
.,TRBV15,TRBJ2-3,many,TGTGCCACCCAATTATGGAGGGAGACAGATACGCAGTATTTT,CATQLWRETDTQYF
TRBD1,TRBV6-2/TRBV6-3,TRBJ2-7,.,TGTGCCAGCAGTGCGACGGGACAGGGCGCCTACGAGCAGTACTTC,CASSATGQGAYEQYF
TRBD2,TRBV27,TRBJ2-4,many,TGTGCCAGCAGGAGACTAGCGGGAGGTGGAGCCAAAAACATTCAGTACTTC,CASRRLAGGGAKNIQYF
.,TRBV15,TRBJ2-2,many,TGTGCCACCGACGGGGAACTGAACACCGGGGAGCTGTTTTTT,CATDGELNTGELFF
TRBD1,TRBV12-3/TRBV12-4,TRBJ1-1,.,TGTGCCAGCCTTCCTCCCCGCAGGGGGCGGATGAACACTGAAGCTTTCTTC,CASLPPRRGRMNTEAFF
TRBD1,TRBV7-2,TRBJ2-2,many,TGTGCCAGCAACCCGACAGGGGGCGACACCGGGGAGCTGTTTTTT,CASNPTGGDTGELFF
.,TRBV2,TRBJ1-4,many,TGTGCCAGCAGTGGTCAGTCAACTAATGAAAAACTGTTTTTT,CASSGQSTNEKLFF
TRBD1,TRBV3-1,TRBJ2-2,many,TGTGCCAGCAGCCAAGATGAAAAGACAGGGTTCACCGGGGAGCTGTTTTTT,CASSQDEKTGFTGELFF
.,TRBV6-5,TRBJ2-5,.,TGTGCCAGCAGTTACAGGGCCCAAGAGACCCAGTACTTC,CASSYRAQETQYF
.,TRBV28,TRBJ1-3,many,TGTGCCAGCAGTCGGCAGGGTGGATCGTCAAACACCATATATTTT,CASSRQGGSSNTIYF
TRBD2,TRBV7-7,TRBJ2-5,many,TGTGCTAGCAGCTCGGTAGCGGGACAAGGAGAAGAGACCCAGTACTTC,CASSSVAGQGEETQYF
.,TRBV4-1,TRBJ2-7,.,TGCGCCAGCAGTGCCCTCTCTCAAGGGCTGGGCGAGCAGTACTTC,CASSALSQGLGEQYF
.,TRBV6-6,TRBJ2-6,many,TGTGCCAGCACTCCCGCCCTCCCGGGCCAGGTTCGGTACGGGGCCAACGTCCTGACTTTC,CASTPALPGQVRYGANVLTF
TRBD1,TRBV6-5,TRBJ2-2,many,TGTGCCAGCAGTTTCGGTCCAGGGGGCACCGGGGAGCTGTTTTTT,CASSFGPGGTGELFF
.,TRBV7-3,TRBJ2-2,many,TGTGCCAGCAGGCCGGGCGGTGCCGGGGAGCTGTTTTTT,CASRPGGAGELFF
.,TRBV12-3/TRBV12-4,TRBJ2-6,.,TGTGCCAGCAGTTTGACTCGTGGGGCCAACGTCCTGACTTTC,CASSLTRGANVLTF
TRBD1,TRBV18,TRBJ2-7,.,TGTGCCAGCTCACCTAGGGACAGGGGTGCCGAGCAGTACTTC,CASSPRDRGAEQYF
.,TRBV20-1,TRBJ1-1,many,TGCAGTGCTGACAGCATGAACACTGAAGCTTTCTTT,CSADSMNTEAFF
TRBD2,TRBV7-2,TRBJ2-3,many,TGTGCCGGATCTGACGGGGGGGCAGATACGCAGTATTTT,CAGSDGGADTQYF
.,TRBV18,TRBJ2-5,.,TGTGCCAGCTCACCTGGGGCAACAAAGACCCAGTACTTC,CASSPGATKTQYF
TRBD2,TRBV3-1,TRBJ2-2,few,TGTGCCAGCAGCCAAGAGGATTTAGCGGGACAGAACACCGGGGAGCTGTTTTTT,CASSQEDLAGQNTGELFF
.,TRBV2,TRBJ2-7,many,TGTGCCAGCAGTGAATTCACTAGCCGGGCCTACGAGCAGTACTTC,CASSEFTSRAYEQYF
.,TRBV6-1,TRBJ1-1,.,TGTGCCAGCAGTCCCCGAAGGGCGGGAACTGAAGCTTTCTTT,CASSPRRAGTEAFF
TRBD1,TRBV28,TRBJ1-2,few,TGTGCCAGCAGTACCGGGACAGGGGAAGACTATGGCTACACCTTC,CASSTGTGEDYGYTF
.,TRBV6-5,TRBJ2-7,many,TGTGCCAGCATCCCAAGGGAGTGGGGAAGCTCCTACGAGCAGTACTTC,CASIPREWGSSYEQYF
TRBD2,TRBV6-5,TRBJ2-7,.,TGTGCCAGCAGTTATGCGGCGGGAGAGGGGTACGAGCAGTACTTC,CASSYAAGEGYEQYF
TRBD1,TRBV3-1,TRBJ2-4,few,TGTGCCAGCAGCCACTGGACAGGGGGGTCTCTAGCCAAAAACATTCAGTACTTC,CASSHWTGGSLAKNIQYF
.,TRBV5-4,TRBJ1-1,.,TGTGCCAGCAGCTTGGCCTTACGGGGTCTGTTGGACACTGAAGCTTTCTTT,CASSLALRGLLDTEAFF
TRBD1,TRBV7-2,TRBJ2-2,many,TGTGCCAGCAGCCTTCACAGGGGCACCGGGGAGCTGTTTTTT,CASSLHRGTGELFF
.,TRBV6-1,TRBJ1-5,many,TGTGCCAGCAGCGGACCGATTAGCAATCAGCCCCAGCATTTT,CASSGPISNQPQHF
TRBD2,TRBV7-2,TRBJ2-7,many,TGTGCCAGCAGCACTAGCGGGAGTCTTCTCGTCGAGCAGTACTTC,CASSTSGSLLVEQYF
.,TRBV3-1,TRBJ1-1,.,TGTGCCAGCAGCCTTGATAGAAAGAACACTGAAGCTTTCTTT,CASSLDRKNTEAFF
TRBD1,TRBV9,TRBJ1-1,many,TGTGCCAGCAGCGCAGGGGGCTTTGGGAACACTGAAGCTTTCTTT,CASSAGGFGNTEAFF
.,TRBV28,TRBJ2-5,many,TGTGCCAGCAGCACCGGACTATGGGAGACCCAGTACTTC,CASSTGLWETQYF
.,TRBV5-1,TRBJ2-2,.,TGCGCCAGCAGCTTTTCGGTTTTGGGGTCCGGGGAGCTGTTTTTT,CASSFSVLGSGELFF
.,TRBV3-1,TRBJ1-5,many,TGTGCCAGCAGCCAAGATCTTTATGGGGAGCCCCAGCATTTT,CASSQDLYGEPQHF